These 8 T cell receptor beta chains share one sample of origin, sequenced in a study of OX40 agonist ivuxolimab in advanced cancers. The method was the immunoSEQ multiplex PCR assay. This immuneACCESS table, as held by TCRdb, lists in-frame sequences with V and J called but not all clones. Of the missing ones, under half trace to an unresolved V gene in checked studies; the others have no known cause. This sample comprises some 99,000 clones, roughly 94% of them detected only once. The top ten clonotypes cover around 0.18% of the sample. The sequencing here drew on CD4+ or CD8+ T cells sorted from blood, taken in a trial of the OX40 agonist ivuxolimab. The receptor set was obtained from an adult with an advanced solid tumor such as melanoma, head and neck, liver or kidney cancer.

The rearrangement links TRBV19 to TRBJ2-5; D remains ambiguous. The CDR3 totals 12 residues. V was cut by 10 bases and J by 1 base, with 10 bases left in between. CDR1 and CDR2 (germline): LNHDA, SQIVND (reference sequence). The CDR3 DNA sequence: TGTGCCACCGGGCGTTTCCAAGAGACCCAGTACTTC. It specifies CATGRFQETQYF.

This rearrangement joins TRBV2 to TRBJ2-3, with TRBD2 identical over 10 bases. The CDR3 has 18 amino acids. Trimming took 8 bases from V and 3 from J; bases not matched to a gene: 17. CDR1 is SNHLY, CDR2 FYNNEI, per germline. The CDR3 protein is CASSRRSGGAYRTDTQYF. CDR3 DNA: TGTGCCAGCTCCCGAAGGAGCGGGGGGGCCTATAGGACAGATACGCAGTATTTT.

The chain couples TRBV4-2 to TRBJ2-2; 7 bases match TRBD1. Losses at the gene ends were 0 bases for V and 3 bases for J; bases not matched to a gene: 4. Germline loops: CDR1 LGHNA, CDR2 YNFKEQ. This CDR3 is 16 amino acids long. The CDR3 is CASSQDPTGYTGELFF. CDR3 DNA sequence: TGTGCCAGCAGCCAAGATCCGACAGGGTACACCGGGGAGCTGTTTTTT.

Written as DNA, the CDR3 is TGTGCCAGCAGTTACTCGGTTAACCTACCGGGCAATGAGCAGTTCTTC. Amino acids: CASSYSVNLPGNEQFF. The chain couples TRBV6-5 to TRBJ2-1; D not resolved. V was shortened by 0 bases and J by 6 bases, with 15 bases between the two germline ends. Germline lookup yields CDR1 MNHEY and CDR2 SVGAGI. The CDR3 sequence is 16 residues long.

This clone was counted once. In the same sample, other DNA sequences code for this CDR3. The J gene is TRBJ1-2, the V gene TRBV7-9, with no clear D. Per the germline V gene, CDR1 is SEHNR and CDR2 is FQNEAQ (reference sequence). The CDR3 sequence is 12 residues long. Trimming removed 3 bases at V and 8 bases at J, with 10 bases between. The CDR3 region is CASSLGVGGYTF. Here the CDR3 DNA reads TGTGCCAGCAGCTTGGGAGTAGGAGGCTACACCTTC.

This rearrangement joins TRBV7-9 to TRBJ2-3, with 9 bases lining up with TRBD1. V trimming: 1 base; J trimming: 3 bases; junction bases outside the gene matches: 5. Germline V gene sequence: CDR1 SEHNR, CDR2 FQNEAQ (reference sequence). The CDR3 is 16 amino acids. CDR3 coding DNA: TGTGCCAGCAGCTTAGGGACAGGGGTTCGTACAGATACGCAGTATTTT. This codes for CASSLGTGVRTDTQYF.

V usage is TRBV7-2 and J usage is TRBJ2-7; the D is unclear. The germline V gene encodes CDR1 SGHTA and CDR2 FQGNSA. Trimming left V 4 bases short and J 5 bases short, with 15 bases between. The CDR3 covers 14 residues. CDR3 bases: TGTGCCAGCAGCTCAGACTCTAGTTTTGACGAGCAGTACTTC. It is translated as CASSSDSSFDEQYF.

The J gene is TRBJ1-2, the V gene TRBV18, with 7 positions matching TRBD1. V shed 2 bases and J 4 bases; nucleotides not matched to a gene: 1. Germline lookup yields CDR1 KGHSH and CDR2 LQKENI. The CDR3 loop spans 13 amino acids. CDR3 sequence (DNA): TGTGCCAGCTCACCAGACAGGGCCTATGGCTACACCTTC. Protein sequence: CASSPDRAYGYTF.